This T cell receptor beta chain was recovered during a study of chemoradiotherapy in HPV16-positive cancers. Over chemoradiotherapy, repertoires were sampled more than once. Profiled with immunoSEQ multiplex PCR; TCRdb holds only in-frame clones, not every one. The sample yields approximately 8,200 clones, about 79% seen once. The trim removed 7 bases at V and 4 bases at J, leaving 7 bases unmatched. The CDR3 contains 15 residues. CDR1 is MNHEY, CDR2 SMNVEV, per germline (reference sequence). Points on this clone: Its antigen is not known.

General study results and limits: Non-HPV-specific T cells did not expand in tumors during treatment, whereas candidate HPV-specific clones and E7-related motifs did. For HPV16-positive patients, expanding HPV-responsive T cells associated with longer recurrence-free survival. HPV-specific T cells were functionally defined from only a couple of HPV16-positive patients.

V usage is TRBV27 and J usage is TRBJ1-5; 10 bases match TRBD1. The receptor was derived from a human donor with HPV-associated anogenital cancer. Sequencing used blood, obtained from a patient who underwent chemoradiotherapy. CDR3 residues: CASTPTGGANQPQHF. The CDR3 nucleotides are TGTGCCAGCACCCCGACAGGGGGCGCGAATCAGCCCCAGCATTTT.